The T cell receptor (beta chain) described here comes from a study of identical twins. Via MiXCR, TCRdb re-called the 5' RACE reads, giving one row per CDR3 protein. The sample carries hundreds of thousands of distinct CDR3 sequences, about 20% recorded once. Per germline, CDR1 SNHLY and CDR2 FYNNEI. The CDR3 sequence is 12 residues long. The germline V and J ends were trimmed by 1 base and 10 bases, with 8 bases remaining between them. These same records also appear under a second study, on T cells expressing NK-cell markers. From that paper: More than five donors had dominant NKG2C+ clonotypes that comprised about 1.0-7.0% of their CD8+ T cells. The CD3+CD56-NKG2C+ fraction of a few donors was also led by these clonotypes.

The chain is built from TRBV2 and TRBJ2-1; D gene unclear. The TCR was taken from a woman aged 18-29 years in good health. Sequencing was carried out using PBMCs. The CDR3 sequence is CASSEGVREQFF. CDR3 sequence (DNA): TGTGCCAGCAGTGAAGGGGTCAGGGAGCAGTTCTTC.